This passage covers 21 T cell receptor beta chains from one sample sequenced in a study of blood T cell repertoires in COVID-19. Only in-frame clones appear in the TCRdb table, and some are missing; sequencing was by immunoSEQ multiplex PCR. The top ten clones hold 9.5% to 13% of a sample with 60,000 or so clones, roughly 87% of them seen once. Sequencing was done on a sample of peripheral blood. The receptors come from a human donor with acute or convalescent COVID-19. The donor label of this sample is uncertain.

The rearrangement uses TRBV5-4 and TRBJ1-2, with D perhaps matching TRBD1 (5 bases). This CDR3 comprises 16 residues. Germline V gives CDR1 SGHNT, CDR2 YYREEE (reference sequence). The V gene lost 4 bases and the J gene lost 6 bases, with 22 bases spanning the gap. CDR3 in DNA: TGTGCCAGCAGCCCTGGAGACCCAGGGATTAGGGATGGCTACACCTTC. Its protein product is CASSPGDPGIRDGYTF.

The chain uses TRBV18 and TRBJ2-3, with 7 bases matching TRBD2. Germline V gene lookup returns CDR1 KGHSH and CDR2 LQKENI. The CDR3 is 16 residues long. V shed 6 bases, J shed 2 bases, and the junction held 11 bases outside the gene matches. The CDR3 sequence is CASSSMASGHTDTQYF. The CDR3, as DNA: TGTGCCAGCTCCTCTATGGCTAGCGGACACACAGATACGCAGTATTTT.

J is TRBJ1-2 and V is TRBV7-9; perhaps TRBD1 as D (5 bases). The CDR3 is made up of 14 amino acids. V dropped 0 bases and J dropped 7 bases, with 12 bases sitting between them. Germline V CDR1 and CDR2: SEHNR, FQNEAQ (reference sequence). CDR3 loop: CASSLAQGSGGYTF. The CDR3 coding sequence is TGTGCCAGCAGCTTAGCCCAGGGTTCGGGTGGCTACACCTTC.

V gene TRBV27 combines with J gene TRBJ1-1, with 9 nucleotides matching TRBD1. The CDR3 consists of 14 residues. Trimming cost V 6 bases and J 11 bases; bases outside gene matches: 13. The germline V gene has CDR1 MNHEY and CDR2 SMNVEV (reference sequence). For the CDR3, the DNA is TGTGCCAGCAGCGAACCGGGACAGGGAATCGGGGCTTTCTTT. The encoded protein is CASSEPGQGIGAFF.

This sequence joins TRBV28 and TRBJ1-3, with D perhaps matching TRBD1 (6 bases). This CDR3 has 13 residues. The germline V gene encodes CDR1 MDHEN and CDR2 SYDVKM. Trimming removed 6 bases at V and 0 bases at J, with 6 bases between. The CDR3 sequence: CASRTGSGNTIYF. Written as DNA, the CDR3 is TGTGCCAGCAGGACAGGCTCTGGAAACACCATATATTTT. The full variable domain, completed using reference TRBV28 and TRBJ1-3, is DVKVTQSSRYLVKRTGEKVFLECVQDMDHENMFWYRQDPGLGLRLIYFSYDVKMKEKGDIPEGYSVSREKKERFSLILESASTNQTSMYLCASRTGSGNTIYFGEGSWLTVV.

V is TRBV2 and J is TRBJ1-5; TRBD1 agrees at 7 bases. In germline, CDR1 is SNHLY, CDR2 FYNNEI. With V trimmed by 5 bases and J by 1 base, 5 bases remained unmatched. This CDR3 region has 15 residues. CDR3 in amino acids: CASSSNRGSNQPQHF. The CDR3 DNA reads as TGTGCCAGCAGTTCAAACAGGGGCAGCAATCAGCCCCAGCATTTT. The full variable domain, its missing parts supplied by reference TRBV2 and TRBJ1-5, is EPEVTQTPSHQVTQMGQEVILRCVPISNHLYFYWYRQILGQKVEFLVSFYNNEISEKSEIFDDQFSVERPDGSNFTLKIRSTKLEDSAMYFCASSSNRGSNQPQHFGDGTRLSIL.

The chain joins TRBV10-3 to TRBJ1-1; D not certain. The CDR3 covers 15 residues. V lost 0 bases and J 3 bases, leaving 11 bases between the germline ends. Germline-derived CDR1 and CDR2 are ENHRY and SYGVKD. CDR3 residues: CAISESAPVDTEAFF. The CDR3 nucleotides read TGTGCCATCAGTGAGTCCGCCCCGGTGGACACTGAAGCTTTCTTT.

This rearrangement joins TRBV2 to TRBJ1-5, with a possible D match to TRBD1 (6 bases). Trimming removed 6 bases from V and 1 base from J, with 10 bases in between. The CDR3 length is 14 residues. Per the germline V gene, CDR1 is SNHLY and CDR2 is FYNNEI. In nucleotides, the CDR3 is TGTGCCAGCAGCGTAGGACAGAGCAATCAGCCCCAGCATTTT. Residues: CASSVGQSNQPQHF.

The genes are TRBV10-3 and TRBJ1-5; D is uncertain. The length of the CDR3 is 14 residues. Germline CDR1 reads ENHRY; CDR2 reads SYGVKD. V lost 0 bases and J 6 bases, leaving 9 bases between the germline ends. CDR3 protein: CAISESGELQPQHF. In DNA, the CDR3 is TGTGCCATCAGTGAGTCCGGGGAACTTCAGCCCCAGCATTTT.

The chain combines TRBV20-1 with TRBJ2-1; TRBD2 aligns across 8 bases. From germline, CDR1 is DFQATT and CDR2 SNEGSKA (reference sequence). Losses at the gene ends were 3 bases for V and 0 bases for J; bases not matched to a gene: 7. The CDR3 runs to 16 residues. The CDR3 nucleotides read TGCAGTGCTAGTTCCATAGCGGGATACTCCTACAATGAGCAGTTCTTC. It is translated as CSASSIAGYSYNEQFF.

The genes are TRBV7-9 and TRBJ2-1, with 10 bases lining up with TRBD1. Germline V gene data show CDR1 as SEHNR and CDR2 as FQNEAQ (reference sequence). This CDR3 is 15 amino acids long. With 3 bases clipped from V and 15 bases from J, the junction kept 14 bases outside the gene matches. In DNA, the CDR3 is TGTGCCAGCAGCTTCCCGACTTCCGGGACAGGGGAGGTGTTCTTC. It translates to CASSFPTSGTGEVFF. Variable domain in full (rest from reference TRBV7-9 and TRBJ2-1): DTGVSQNPRHKITKRGQNVTFRCDPISEHNRLYWYRQTLGQGPEFLTYFQNEAQLEKSRLLSDRFSAERPKGSFSTLEIQRTEQGDSAMYLCASSFPTSGTGEVFFGPGTRLTVL.

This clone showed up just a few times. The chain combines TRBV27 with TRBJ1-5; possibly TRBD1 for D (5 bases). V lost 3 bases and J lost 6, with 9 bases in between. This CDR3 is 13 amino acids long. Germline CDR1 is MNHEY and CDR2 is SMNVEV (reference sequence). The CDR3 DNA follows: TGTGCCAGCAGTTTCGGGGGGACTCAGCCCCAGCATTTT. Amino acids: CASSFGGTQPQHF.

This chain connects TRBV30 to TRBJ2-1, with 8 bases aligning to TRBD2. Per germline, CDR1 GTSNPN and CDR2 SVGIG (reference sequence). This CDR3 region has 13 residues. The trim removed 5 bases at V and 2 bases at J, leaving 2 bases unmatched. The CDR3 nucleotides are TGTGCCTGGCAAGCGGGGGCCTACAATGAGCAGTTCTTC. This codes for CAWQAGAYNEQFF. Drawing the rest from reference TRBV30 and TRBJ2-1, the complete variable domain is SQTIHQWPATLVQPVGSPLSLECTVEGTSNPNLYWYRQAAGRGLQLLFYSVGIGQISSEVPQNLSASRPQDRQFILSSKKLLLSDSGFYLCAWQAGAYNEQFFGPGTRLTVL.

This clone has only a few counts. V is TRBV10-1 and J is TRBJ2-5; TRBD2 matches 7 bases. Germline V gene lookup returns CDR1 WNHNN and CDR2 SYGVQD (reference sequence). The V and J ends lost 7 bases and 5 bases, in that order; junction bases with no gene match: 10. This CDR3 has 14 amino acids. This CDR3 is CASTHIGGTETQYF. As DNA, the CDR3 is TGCGCCAGCACCCATATCGGGGGGACGGAGACCCAGTACTTC.

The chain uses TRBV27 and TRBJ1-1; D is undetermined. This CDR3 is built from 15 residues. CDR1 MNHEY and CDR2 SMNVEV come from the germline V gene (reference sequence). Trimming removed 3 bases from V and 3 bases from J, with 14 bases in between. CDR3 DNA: TGTGCCAGCAGTTTGTCGTTGAGTTTGCACACTGAAGCTTTCTTT. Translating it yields CASSLSLSLHTEAFF.

The CDR3 spells CASNGGGSYNEQFF. In DNA, the CDR3 is TGCGCCAGCAATGGGGGGGGCTCCTACAATGAGCAGTTCTTC. The chain is built from TRBV10-2 and TRBJ2-1; 7 bases fit TRBD2. The germline V gene encodes CDR1 WSHSY and CDR2 SAAADI. This CDR3 has 14 amino acids. Germline trimming cut 7 bases from V and 0 bases from J; bases unmatched to any gene: 3.

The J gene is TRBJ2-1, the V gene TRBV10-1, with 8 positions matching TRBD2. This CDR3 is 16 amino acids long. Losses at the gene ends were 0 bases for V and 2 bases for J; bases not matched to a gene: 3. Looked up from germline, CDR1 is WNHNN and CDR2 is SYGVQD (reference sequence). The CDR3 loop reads CASSESPGGAYNEQFF. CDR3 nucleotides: TGCGCCAGCAGTGAGTCTCCGGGAGGGGCCTACAATGAGCAGTTCTTC.

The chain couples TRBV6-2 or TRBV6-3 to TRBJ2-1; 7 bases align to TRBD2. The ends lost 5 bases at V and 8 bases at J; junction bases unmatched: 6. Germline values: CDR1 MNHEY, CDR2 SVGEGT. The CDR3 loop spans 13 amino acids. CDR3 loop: CASSPSSGHEQFF. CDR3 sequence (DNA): TGTGCCAGCAGTCCCTCTAGCGGACATGAGCAGTTCTTC.

The CDR3 loop is CASSTFDPGGTEAFF. DNA of the CDR3: TGCGCCAGCAGCACCTTCGATCCGGGGGGCACTGAAGCTTTCTTT. The rearrangement uses TRBV5-1 and TRBJ1-1; D might be TRBD1 (5 bases). The length of the CDR3 is 15 residues. The V gene lost 4 bases and the J gene lost 4 bases, with 17 bases spanning the gap. Germline V gives CDR1 SGHRS, CDR2 YFSETQ. The entire variable domain, with the rest obtained from reference TRBV5-1 and TRBJ1-1, is as follows: KAGVTQTPRYLIKTRGQQVTLSCSPISGHRSVSWYQQTPGQGLQFLFEYFSETQRNKGNFPGRFSGRQFSNSRSEMNVSTLELGDSALYLCASSTFDPGGTEAFFGQGTRLTVV.

As DNA, the CDR3 is TGTGCCAGCGAGGAGGGGGCTGACGGGGAGCTGTTTTTT. Translated, it gives CASEEGADGELFF. The chain links TRBV12-3 or TRBV12-4 to TRBJ2-2; maybe TRBD1 (7 bases). This CDR3 region has 13 residues. Trimming left V 8 bases short and J 7 bases short, with 14 bases between.

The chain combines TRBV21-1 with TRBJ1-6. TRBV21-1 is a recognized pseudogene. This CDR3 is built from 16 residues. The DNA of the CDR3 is TGTGCCAGCAGCCCCCTAGGTCCTGGGGGGAATTCACCCCTCCACTTT. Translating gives CASSPLGPGGNSPLHF.